Here is one T cell receptor beta chain with its context. In the source study's methods: Amplifying reference gene primers gave estimates of nucleated cell counts. Profiled with immunoSEQ multiplex PCR; TCRdb holds only in-frame clones, not every one. Clone size and the V and J calls come from that table; the DNA yielded D and trimming. The table includes some 70,000 clones, around 86% detected once. This sample is part of a study of blood T cell repertoires in COVID-19. Study-wide background: There were acute and convalescent COVID-19 samples, and they came from the United States, Italy and Spain. Nucleic acid was either cDNA or gDNA, and it came from T cells, B-cell-depleted T cells, or PBMCs.

The sequenced sample consisted of peripheral blood. The receptor was derived from a man aged 50-60 years with active COVID-19.

The CDR3 DNA sequence: TGCGCCAGCAGCCAAGCAGGGATCGCTAACTATGGCTACACCTTC. The encoded protein is CASSQAGIANYGYTF. This rearrangement joins TRBV4-3 to TRBJ1-2; TRBD1 is a possible D gene (5 bases). V shed 1 base and J shed 0 bases, with 9 bases lying between them. Germline CDR1 reads LGHNA; CDR2 reads YSLEER. The CDR3 totals 15 residues.